The clone carrying this T cell receptor (beta chain) was seen more than once but under ten times. Its antigen is still unknown. Every isolated RNA sample was fully reverse transcribed, so sequencing captured expressed TCRB transcripts. Assay used: immunoSEQ multiplex PCR; TCRdb lists only in-frame clones, some missing. The sample includes hundreds of thousands of clones, around 15% of them seen just once. The CDR3 contains 14 residues. Deletions cut 3 bases from V and 4 bases from J, with 13 bases between. The germline gives CDR1 MGHDK, CDR2 SYGVNS. This specimen comes from a study of beta chain features in type 1 diabetes. Notes on the study in general: Type 1 diabetes patients had moderately but significantly shorter TCRB CDR3s in all four CD4+ subsets.

The authors sorted CD4+ naive, central memory, regulatory and stem cell-like memory cells via CD45RO/CCR7/CD25/CD127/CD95/CD27. The clonotype originates from a young man with type 1 diabetes. This chain uses TRBV25-1 with TRBJ2-7; a weak D match, TRBD2 (5 bases). Sequencing was performed on naive CD4+ T cells from blood. CDR3 sequence (DNA): TGTGCCAGCAGTGATTCCCCGGGGTCTTACGAGCAGTACTTC. Its translation is CASSDSPGSYEQYF.